Following are 14 T cell receptor beta chains from one sample sequenced in a study of blood T cell repertoires in COVID-19. Here immunoSEQ multiplex PCR was the method, and the copy in TCRdb shows in-frame clones only, minus some. The sample contains about 90,000 clones, just under 85% of which appear only once. The specimen was peripheral blood. The receptors originated from a woman in her 70s with active or convalescent COVID-19.

The chain has TRBV18 and TRBJ1-1, with D uncertain. CDR1 and CDR2 (germline): KGHSH, LQKENI. The V gene lost 2 bases and the J gene lost 6 bases, with 13 bases spanning the gap. The CDR3 is 14 residues long. The CDR3 sequence: CASSPNQRVAEAFF. The CDR3 DNA reads as TGTGCCAGCTCACCAAACCAACGGGTTGCTGAAGCTTTCTTT.

The chain is built from TRBV5-1 and TRBJ2-2; the D gene is possibly TRBD1 (6 bases). This CDR3 has 15 amino acids. V shed 7 bases and J shed 7 bases, with 20 bases lying between them. Germline V gives CDR1 SGHRS, CDR2 YFSETQ. The CDR3 spells CASRSARGANGELFF. CDR3 in DNA: TGCGCCAGCCGCTCCGCCAGGGGAGCGAACGGGGAGCTGTTTTTT.

This clone was seen a handful of times. J is TRBJ2-7 and V is TRBV6-5; D is possibly TRBD1 (5 bases). Germline values: CDR1 MNHEY, CDR2 SVGAGI. The CDR3 covers 12 residues. The V gene lost 7 bases and the J gene lost 2 bases, with 9 bases spanning the gap. The CDR3 DNA reads as TGTGCCAGCAAGAAGGGGACCTACGAGCAGTACTTC. Amino acids: CASKKGTYEQYF.

This rearrangement joins TRBV5-1 to TRBJ1-3; D is perhaps TRBD1 (5 bases). The CDR3 loop spans 15 amino acids. V shed 0 bases and J shed 3 bases, with 10 bases lying between them. In germline, CDR1 is SGHRS, CDR2 YFSETQ. Here the CDR3 reads CASSLAGGDGNTIYF. In DNA form, the CDR3 reads TGCGCCAGCAGCTTGGCCGGGGGGGATGGAAACACCATATATTTT. The full variable domain, with the rest looked up from reference TRBV5-1 and TRBJ1-3, is KAGVTQTPRYLIKTRGQQVTLSCSPISGHRSVSWYQQTPGQGLQFLFEYFSETQRNKGNFPGRFSGRQFSNSRSEMNVSTLELGDSALYLCASSLAGGDGNTIYFGEGSWLTVV.

V is TRBV5-4 and J is TRBJ2-5; D possibly corresponds to TRBD1 (7 bases). Germline values: CDR1 SGHNT, CDR2 YYREEE (reference sequence). This CDR3 has 13 residues. Trimming took 0 bases from V and 7 from J, leaving 10 bases between them. The CDR3 loop reads CASSLDQGGTQYF. The CDR3 DNA follows: TGTGCCAGCAGCTTGGACCAGGGGGGGACCCAGTACTTC.

The chain links TRBV5-4 to TRBJ2-7; 7 bases are shared with TRBD1. V dropped 3 bases and J dropped 2; count of bases not matched to a gene: 11. The germline CDR1 and CDR2 sequences are SGHNT and YYREEE (reference sequence). The CDR3 consists of 16 residues. The CDR3 region is CASSSPRTGLAYEQYF. CDR3 nucleotides: TGTGCCAGCAGCTCGCCGAGGACAGGTCTCGCCTACGAGCAGTACTTC.

This clone was recorded a few times. The chain is built from TRBV6-1 and TRBJ2-7; TRBD2 is a possible D gene (6 bases). CDR3 size: 14 residues. The germline CDR1 and CDR2 sequences are MNHNS and SASEGT. V lost 2 bases, J lost 3 bases, and 11 bases lay in between. CDR3 nucleotide sequence: TGTGCCAGCAGTGAAACGGGACTCATCTACGAGCAGTACTTC. Protein sequence: CASSETGLIYEQYF.

This chain links TRBV4-1 with TRBJ1-2, with a weak D call TRBD1 (6 bases). This CDR3 comprises 16 residues. V shed 0 bases and J shed 6 bases, with 17 bases lying between them. CDR1 is MGHRA and CDR2 is YSYEKL in the germline V gene. The CDR3 nucleotides are TGCGCCAGCAGCCAAGAAGGGAGCGGGGGCGGGAATGGCTACACCTTC. Its protein product is CASSQEGSGGGNGYTF.

The chain carries TRBV5-1 and TRBJ2-3, with 9 bases aligning to TRBD2. This CDR3 has 16 amino acids. The junction had 8 bases not matched to a gene; V was cut back by 0 bases and J by 6 bases. From germline, CDR1 is SGHRS and CDR2 YFSETQ. Written as DNA, the CDR3 is TGCGCCAGCAGCTTGGAAGGTGCGGGGGGGGCGGATACGCAGTATTTT. Protein product: CASSLEGAGGADTQYF.

V gene TRBV19 combines with J gene TRBJ1-1; 7 bases are shared with TRBD1. The germline gives CDR1 LNHDA, CDR2 SQIVND (reference sequence). V gave up 3 bases and J gave up 1 base; unmatched junction bases: 11. The CDR3 contains 17 residues. The CDR3 DNA reads TGTGCCAGTAGTATGCGGGGAACGACAGGGTGGAACACTGAAGCTTTCTTT. This codes for CASSMRGTTGWNTEAFF.

The CDR3 nucleotides are TGTGCCAGCAGTCCCCGCGGGGGGGTAGAAGAGACCCAGTACTTC. Its translation: CASSPRGGVEETQYF. The rearrangement joins TRBV28 to TRBJ2-5; 9 bases fit TRBD2. The germline gives CDR1 MDHEN, CDR2 SYDVKM. This CDR3 has 15 amino acids. J was trimmed by 3 bases and V by 5 bases; bases with no gene match: 7. The full variable domain, rest sourced from reference TRBV28 and TRBJ2-5, is DVKVTQSSRYLVKRTGEKVFLECVQDMDHENMFWYRQDPGLGLRLIYFSYDVKMKEKGDIPEGYSVSREKKERFSLILESASTNQTSMYLCASSPRGGVEETQYFGPGTRLLVL.

The CDR3 nucleotides are TGTGCCAGCAGTTACTCTCTCAGGGCACTCTACGAGCAGTACTTC. Translating gives CASSYSLRALYEQYF. The chain links TRBV6-2 or TRBV6-3 to TRBJ2-7, with D possibly matching TRBD1 (5 bases). The length of the CDR3 is 15 residues. The V end lost 0 bases, the J end lost 3 bases, and 12 bases lay between the germline ends. Germline CDR1 reads MNHEY; CDR2 reads SVGEGT.

The chain joins TRBV2 to TRBJ2-1, with unresolved D. The V end was cut by 6 bases, the J end by 8 bases, with 11 bases between. The CDR3 is made up of 12 amino acids. Germline assignment: CDR1 SNHLY and CDR2 FYNNEI. CDR3 sequence (DNA): TGTGCCAGCAGAGAATGGAGAGATGAGCAGTTCTTC. Its translation is CASREWRDEQFF.

V gene TRBV12-5 combines with J gene TRBJ1-1; tentative D call: TRBD1 (5 bases). The germline V gene has CDR1 LGHNT and CDR2 FRNRAP. Trimming took 0 bases from V and 7 from J, leaving 15 bases between them. This CDR3 has 15 residues. The CDR3 coding sequence is TGTGCTAGTGGTTTGGTTAAGTGGGGGGACTATGAAGCTTTCTTT. Residues: CASGLVKWGDYEAFF.